This section outlines one TCR beta chain sequence together with its context. No antigen is known for it. These data belong to a study of glioma-infiltrating T cells. Whole-study findings and limits: CDR3 overlap between tissue and blood was very small. Gliomas, especially low-grade, showed above-expected tissue-blood divergence; non-neoplastic patients showed below.

The iRepertoire nested amplicon-rescue multiplex PCR amplified TCR alpha and beta CDR3s from RNA. One-step reverse transcription and amplification started from about 100-400 ng of tissue mRNA or PBMC total RNA. TCRdb analysed the multiplex PCR reads with MiXCR anew, one entry per CDR3 protein. The repertoire holds more than 20,000 distinct CDR3 sequences, with around 24% as singletons. The V end was cut by 5 bases, the J end by 5 bases, with 21 bases between. CDR1 and CDR2 (germline): SGHVS, FNYEAQ. This CDR3 has 16 amino acids. Source material: glioma tissue, nonneoplastic brain tissue, or PBMCs (not recorded which). This TCR was sampled from a human donor with low-grade glioma or glioblastoma, undergoing nonglioma brain surgery, or in good health (not recorded which). The gene calls are TRBV7-6 and TRBJ2-5, with TRBD1 as a possible D gene (5 bases). As DNA, the CDR3 is TGTGCCAGCAGCCCCAAGGGGCTAAAATCCAGGGAGACCCAGTACTTC. Translated: CASSPKGLKSRETQYF.